The clone carrying this TCR beta chain was counted many times. MiXCR was run by TCRdb on the 5' RACE reads, yielding one entry per CDR3 protein. The data contain 45,000 to 55,000 distinct CDR3 sequences, about 5% of them singletons. The data belong to a study of neurological immune-mediated disorders. The germline V gene has CDR1 SGHVS and CDR2 FQNEAQ. The CDR3 spans 15 residues. V was pared by 8 bases and J by 4 bases, with 5 bases of the junction left unmatched. This TCR was sampled from a woman aged 18 to 35 with multiple sclerosis. Sequencing was done on a sample of CD4+ T cells from blood. V gene TRBV7-8 combines with J gene TRBJ2-2; 12 positions agree with TRBD2. In nucleotides, the CDR3 is TGTGCCAGCCGAGAGACTAGCGGGGGCACCGGGGAGCTGTTTTTT. Translated: CASRETSGGTGELFF.